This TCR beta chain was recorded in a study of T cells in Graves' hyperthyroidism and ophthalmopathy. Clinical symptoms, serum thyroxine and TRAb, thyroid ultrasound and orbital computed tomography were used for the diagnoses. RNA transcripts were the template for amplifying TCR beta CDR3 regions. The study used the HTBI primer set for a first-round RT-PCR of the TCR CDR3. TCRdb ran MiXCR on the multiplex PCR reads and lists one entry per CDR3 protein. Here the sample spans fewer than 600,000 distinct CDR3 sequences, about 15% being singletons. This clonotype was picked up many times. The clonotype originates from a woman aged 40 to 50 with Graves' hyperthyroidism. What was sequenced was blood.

For the CDR3, the DNA is TGTGCCAGCTCACCCGGGTTAGCGGAAACCTACGAGCAGTACTTC. Amino acids: CASSPGLAETYEQYF. J is TRBJ2-7 and V is TRBV18; D possibly corresponds to TRBD2 (6 bases). Trimming cost V 3 bases and J 2 bases, with 14 bases left between them. Germline V lookup: CDR1 KGHSH, CDR2 LQKENI. The CDR3 has 15 residues.